These 10 T cell receptor beta chains were sequenced from one sample in a study of graft-versus-host responses after intestinal transplantation. Grafts had their tissue processed, releasing intraepithelial and lamina propria lymphocytes. The assay was immunoSEQ multiplex PCR, and TCRdb's table has in-frame clones only and misses some. This table has approximately 17,000 clones, 75% to 85% appearing once. Sequencing was performed on ileum tissue, taken roughly 620 days after intestinal transplantation. The source is a human patient who received an intestinal transplant, so some T cells may come from the graft donor.

The chain recombines TRBV7-9 with TRBJ1-2, with TRBD1 as a possible D gene (6 bases). Germline V gene data show CDR1 as SEHNR and CDR2 as FQNEAQ (reference sequence). The CDR3 has 11 residues. The V end was cut by 5 bases, the J end by 8 bases, with 9 bases between. CDR3 sequence reads: CASSHRDGYTF. The DNA for the CDR3 is TGTGCCAGCAGCCACAGGGACGGCTACACCTTC. The full variable domain, in which reference TRBV7-9 and TRBJ1-2 provide the parts outside the CDR3, is DTGVSQNPRHKITKRGQNVTFRCDPISEHNRLYWYRQTLGQGPEFLTYFQNEAQLEKSRLLSDRFSAERPKGSFSTLEIQRTEQGDSAMYLCASSHRDGYTFGSGTRLTVV.

The rearrangement links TRBV15 to TRBJ2-5; D is ambiguous. Germline CDR1 reads LNHNV; CDR2 reads YYDKDF (reference sequence). Deletions cut 3 bases from V and 1 base from J, with 9 bases between. The length of the CDR3 is 14 residues. CDR3 in DNA: TGTGCCACCAGCAGCGGCAGGACCCAAGAGACCCAGTACTTC. Amino acid sequence: CATSSGRTQETQYF.

This chain connects TRBV10-1 to TRBJ2-7; TRBD2 matches 11 bases. Germline V gene data show CDR1 as WNHNN and CDR2 as SYGVQD (reference sequence). The V and J ends lost 6 bases and 4 bases, in that order; junction bases with no gene match: 14. CDR3 length: 17 amino acids. This chain's CDR3 is CASSPIRLAGGRYEQYF. CDR3 bases: TGCGCCAGCAGCCCCATACGGCTAGCGGGGGGAAGGTACGAGCAGTACTTC.

The chain uses TRBV9 and TRBJ2-3, with D tentatively TRBD2 (6 bases). The CDR3 sequence is 16 residues long. Germline CDR1 is SGDLS and CDR2 is YYNGEE. The germline V and J ends were trimmed by 3 bases and 0 bases, with 14 bases remaining between them. The CDR3 DNA reads as TGTGCCAGCAGCGACACAGGACTAACTAGCACAGATACGCAGTATTTT. Translated, it gives CASSDTGLTSTDTQYF. Filled out from reference TRBV9 and TRBJ2-3, the complete variable domain reads DSGVTQTPKHLITATGQRVTLRCSPRSGDLSVYWYQQSLDQGLQFLIQYYNGEERAKGNILERFSAQQFPDLHSELNLSSLELGDSALYFCASSDTGLTSTDTQYFGPGTRLTVL.

The chain joins TRBV5-1 to TRBJ1-2, with 8 bases fitting TRBD1. The CDR3 has 14 residues. Germline-derived CDR1 and CDR2 are SGHRS and YFSETQ. Trimming removed 4 bases from V and 5 bases from J; junction bases left unmatched: 7. The CDR3 DNA reads TGCGCCAGCAGCCCTGGACAGGGCCTATATGGCTACACCTTC. It translates to CASSPGQGLYGYTF.

This chain links TRBV7-9 with TRBJ1-2, with D perhaps matching TRBD1 (5 bases). The ends were cut back, 5 bases at V and 0 bases at J, with 10 bases in the middle. The CDR3 sequence is 14 residues long. Germline CDR1 reads SEHNR; CDR2 reads FQNEAQ (reference sequence). The CDR3 DNA follows: TGTGCCAGCAGCCGCCTGGGGGCTAACTATGGCTACACCTTC. The encoded protein is CASSRLGANYGYTF.

Notes on this clone: At the DNA level, this CDR3 is encoded by other sequences in the same sample as well. The rearrangement joins TRBV7-2 to TRBJ2-7; 10 bases agree with TRBD2. Germline V gene data show CDR1 as SGHTA and CDR2 as FQGNSA. With 5 bases clipped from V and 6 bases from J, the junction kept 10 bases outside the gene matches. CDR3 length: 15 amino acids. The CDR3 is CASSRRPIAGGEQYF. DNA of the CDR3: TGTGCCAGCAGCCGGCGTCCTATAGCGGGAGGCGAGCAGTACTTC. The full variable domain, completed using reference TRBV7-2 and TRBJ2-7, is GAGVSQSPSNKVTEKGKDVELRCDPISGHTALYWYRQSLGQGLEFLIYFQGNSAPDKSGLPSDRFSAERTGGSVSTLTIQRTQQEDSAVYLCASSRRPIAGGEQYFGPGTRLTVT.

The chain employs TRBV5-4 and TRBJ1-2; no firm D call. The CDR3 runs 13 residues. V was pared by 2 bases and J by 0 bases, with 5 bases between. CDR1 SGHNT and CDR2 YYREEE come from the germline V gene (reference sequence). Here the CDR3 DNA reads TGTGCCAGCAGCTTCGGGTCTAACTATGGCTACACCTTC. It codes for CASSFGSNYGYTF.

A few counts support this clone. The gene calls are TRBV6-6 and TRBJ2-7; 7 bases match TRBD1. V was clipped by 4 bases and J by 3 bases; unmatched bases: 9. Germline CDR1 and CDR2: MNHNY and SVGAGI (reference sequence). This CDR3 is 15 amino acids long. The CDR3 bases are TGTGCCAGCAGTTTGTCCGACAGGGTGCTCTACGAGCAGTACTTC. Translated, it gives CASSLSDRVLYEQYF.

The chain recombines TRBV5-1 with TRBJ2-5; D might be TRBD2 (5 bases). The germline V gene encodes CDR1 SGHRS and CDR2 YFSETQ. Trimming took off 2 bases at V and 7 bases at J, with 18 bases between the two ends. The CDR3 is made up of 15 amino acids. As DNA, the CDR3 is TGCGCCAGCAGCTTAAACGAGCGCGGGTTCGGGACCCAGTACTTC. It encodes CASSLNERGFGTQYF.